The source of this T cell receptor (beta chain) is a study of CD8+CD57+ T cells in acquired aplastic anemia. Study at large: DNA recovered from sorted CD4+ and CD8+ cells had a mean of 3.2 ug. The study obtained about 11 million reads on average for CD4+ cells from healthy donors. Broader study findings: A set of more than 25 CD8+ CDR3 sequences was shared between patients and controls, and these sequences appeared highly expressed in patients. Patient and control CD8+ Simpson's diversity was not significantly different.

The template used for profiling TCR beta VDJ and CDR3 was genomic DNA. A single record per CDR3 protein comes from TCRdb applying MiXCR to the reads. The sample consists of 180,000 or so distinct CDR3 sequences, 35% to 50% of them appearing once. In this sample, this clonotype turned up many times. Its cognate antigen is unknown. The CDR3 has 16 amino acids. Trimming at V came to 5 bases and at J to 2 bases, leaving 7 bases not matched to a gene. Germline assignment: CDR1 SGDLS and CDR2 YYNGEE. The chain combines TRBV9 with TRBJ2-1, with 10 bases identical to TRBD2. The sequenced sample consisted of sorted CD4+, CD8+, or CD8+CD57+ T cells (not recorded which) from PBMCs. This TCR was recovered from a human donor in good health. DNA of the CDR3: TGTGCCAGCAGGGCTAGCGGGAGTGGCACCTACAATGAGCAGTTCTTC. Amino acid sequence: CASRASGSGTYNEQFF.